What follows is one T cell receptor (beta chain) and its context. No antigen is known for it. This sample was included in a study of OX40 agonist ivuxolimab in advanced cancers. Background on the study: The treatment was a fully human IgG2 OX40 agonist, ivuxolimab. Hepatocellular carcinoma, melanoma, renal cell or head and neck cancer was diagnosed in the dose-escalation patients. Regarding the study as a whole: Relatively little clonal expansion, among the lowest observed, appeared in partial responders at 0.1-3.0 mg/kg. With doses of 0.1 to 3.0 mg/kg, CD4+ and CD8+ blood T cells had undergone clonal expansion by week 6.

Germline CDR1 LNHDA, CDR2 SQIVND (reference sequence). V lost 6 bases and J lost 1, with 18 bases in between. The CDR3 sequence is 16 residues long. Clones were sequenced by immunoSEQ multiplex PCR, and TCRdb holds only the in-frame ones, with some missing. The data contain 40,000 to 50,000 clones, about 80% of them singletons. This receptor was obtained from an adult with an advanced solid tumor such as melanoma, head and neck, liver or kidney cancer. The rearrangement joins TRBV19 to TRBJ2-5; tentative D call: TRBD2 (6 bases). The input for sequencing was CD4+ or CD8+ T cells sorted from blood, taken in a trial of the OX40 agonist ivuxolimab. The CDR3 here is CASSPQGLAIQETQYF. Written as DNA, the CDR3 is TGTGCCAGTAGCCCTCAGGGTCTAGCGATCCAAGAGACCCAGTACTTC.